Below, 8 T cell receptor beta chains from the same sample are listed, as sequenced in a study of T cell repertoires in cytomegalovirus infection. TCRdb itself ran the reads through MiXCR, one entry per CDR3 protein. The data contain some 180,000 distinct CDR3 sequences, roughly a fifth of them singletons. The specimen was PBMCs. The receptors shown here come from a human donor in good health (CMV status not recorded). Some clones in this sample may be carry-over from other donors' samples.

The rearrangement links TRBV6-2 or TRBV6-3 to TRBJ2-1; unclear D gene. Germline V gene data show CDR1 as MNHEY and CDR2 as SVGEGT. Trimming took 6 bases from V and 7 from J, leaving 4 bases between them. The CDR3 length is 10 residues. The CDR3 region is CASSSNEQFF. In DNA, the CDR3 is TGTGCCAGCAGCTCAAATGAGCAGTTCTTC.

This clonotype was observed at least ten times. The CDR3 sequence is CASSSNGGNTDTQYF. The CDR3 region has the DNA TGTGCCAGCAGCTCGAACGGGGGGAACACAGATACGCAGTATTTT. This chain joins TRBV7-6 and TRBJ2-3, with 7 bases lining up with TRBD2. The V segment lost 4 bases and the J segment 2 bases; nucleotides outside the gene matches: 6. CDR1 and CDR2 from the germline V gene are SGHVS and FNYEAQ. This CDR3 spans 15 amino acids.

The CDR3 loop is CASSEGQGGGYTF. In DNA, the CDR3 is TGTGCCAGCAGCGAGGGACAGGGTGGAGGCTACACCTTC. The rearrangement uses TRBV7-6 and TRBJ1-2, with TRBD1 matching over 9 bases. Per germline, CDR1 SGHVS and CDR2 FNYEAQ. The CDR3 has 13 residues. Trimming at V came to 5 bases and at J to 8 bases, leaving 6 bases not matched to a gene. The full variable domain, completed using reference TRBV7-6 and TRBJ1-2, is GAGVSQSPRYKVTKRGQDVALRCDPISGHVSLYWYRQALGQGPEFLTYFNYEAQQDKSGLPNDRFSAERPEGSISTLTIQRTEQRDSAMYRCASSEGQGGGYTFGSGTRLTVV.

This sequence joins TRBV6-2 or TRBV6-3 and TRBJ1-5; D is unresolved. Germline CDR1 and CDR2: MNHEY and SVGEGT. V was pared by 6 bases and J by 3 bases, with 12 bases between. The length of the CDR3 is 14 residues. CDR3 amino acids: CASREGSVNQPQHF. CDR3 DNA sequence: TGTGCCAGCAGAGAAGGGTCCGTCAATCAGCCCCAGCATTTT.

This clonotype turned up a few times. The CDR3 region has the DNA TGTGCCAGCAGCCTCTCAGACAGGGAGCAGTACTTC. Its translation: CASSLSDREQYF. This sequence joins TRBV7-9 and TRBJ2-7, with D possibly being TRBD1 (6 bases). The germline gives CDR1 SEHNR, CDR2 FQNEAQ (reference sequence). CDR3 size: 12 residues. Trimming shortened V by 5 bases and J by 7 bases, and 12 bases separated the two germline ends.

V and J are TRBV12-3 or TRBV12-4 and TRBJ1-1; D might be TRBD1 (6 bases). Trimming removed 7 bases from V and 7 bases from J, with 13 bases in between. The CDR3 is 12 residues long. The CDR3 DNA reads as TGTGCCAGCAAACACGGACAGTTTGAAGCTTTCTTT. Encoded protein: CASKHGQFEAFF.

The chain uses TRBV5-4 and TRBJ2-2; no definite D call. Germline CDR1 and CDR2: SGHNT and YYREEE (reference sequence). This CDR3 contains 13 residues. Deletions cut 9 bases from V and 3 bases from J, with 12 bases between. For the CDR3, the DNA is TGTGCCACGTTCGGATGGGACACCGGGGAGCTGTTTTTT. It yields the protein CATFGWDTGELFF.

This clonotype was detected only a few times. V usage is TRBV25-1 and J usage is TRBJ2-1; no clear D gene. Germline-derived CDR1 and CDR2 are MGHDK and SYGVNS. Trimming took off 7 bases at V and 3 bases at J, with 7 bases between the two ends. The CDR3 sequence is 12 residues long. CDR3 sequence: CASNENYNEQFF. CDR3 nucleotide sequence: TGTGCCAGCAACGAAAACTACAATGAGCAGTTCTTC.